The 29 T cell receptor beta chains in this list originate from one sample, sequenced in a study of T cell responses to AZD1222 COVID-19 vaccine. The method was immunoSEQ multiplex PCR; TCRdb's version includes in-frame clones alone and lacks a portion of them. Of 100,000 or so clones listed, more than 75% are singletons. The sample in question was peripheral blood, obtained on day 0 of AZD1222 vaccination. Receptor source: an adult in good health.

The chain has TRBV5-1 and TRBJ2-1, with TRBD2 matching 9 bases. CDR3 length: 16 amino acids. Germline V gene sequence: CDR1 SGHRS, CDR2 YFSETQ. V shed 2 bases and J 1 base; nucleotides not matched to a gene: 4. The CDR3 nucleotides are TGCGCCAGCAGCTTAGCACTAGCGGGTTCCTACAATGAGCAGTTCTTC. This translates into CASSLALAGSYNEQFF. Drawing the rest from reference TRBV5-1 and TRBJ2-1, the complete variable domain is KAGVTQTPRYLIKTRGQQVTLSCSPISGHRSVSWYQQTPGQGLQFLFEYFSETQRNKGNFPGRFSGRQFSNSRSEMNVSTLELGDSALYLCASSLALAGSYNEQFFGPGTRLTVL.

This clone was seen a single time. This chain links TRBV27 with TRBJ2-1; 10 nucleotides line up with TRBD1. V shed 5 bases, J shed 9 bases, and the junction held 13 bases outside the gene matches. This CDR3 region has 16 residues. Germline lookup yields CDR1 MNHEY and CDR2 SMNVEV (reference sequence). In DNA form, the CDR3 reads TGTGCCAGCAGTCTAAACCGGGACAGGGGTGTAGGTGAGCAGTTCTTC. The encoded protein is CASSLNRDRGVGEQFF.

CDR3 in DNA: TGTGCCAGCAGCGTAGAGGTGGGAGCTAACTATGGCTACACCTTC. Translation: CASSVEVGANYGYTF. This chain connects TRBV9 to TRBJ1-2; D is ambiguous. From germline, CDR1 is SGDLS and CDR2 YYNGEE. V was trimmed by 0 bases and J by 0 bases, leaving 9 bases between them. The CDR3 is 15 residues long.

V is TRBV3-1 (or the pseudogene TRBV3-2) and J is TRBJ2-2; 7 bases are shared with TRBD2. This CDR3 is 16 amino acids long. V lost 2 bases to trimming and J lost 7 bases; unmatched junction nucleotides: 10. Germline assignment: CDR1 LGHDT and CDR2 YNNKEL (reference sequence). CDR3 region: CASSQFTGGAGGELFF. DNA of the CDR3: TGTGCCAGCAGCCAATTCACGGGAGGAGCTGGCGGGGAGCTGTTTTTT.

V gene TRBV19 combines with J gene TRBJ1-6, with D possibly being TRBD1 (6 bases). The CDR3 totals 15 residues. Germline V lookup: CDR1 LNHDA, CDR2 SQIVND (reference sequence). V was trimmed by 3 bases and J by 8 bases, leaving 14 bases between them. CDR3 nucleotides: TGTGCCAGTAGTATGACGGCAGGGGATTATTCACCCCTCCACTTT. It translates to CASSMTAGDYSPLHF.

The chain couples TRBV2 to TRBJ1-4; D remains unclear. CDR3 length: 14 residues. From germline, CDR1 is SNHLY and CDR2 FYNNEI. Trimming cost V 2 bases and J 6 bases, with 10 bases left between them. The CDR3 nucleotides are TGTGCCAGCAGTGAAAGGAACAATCATGAAAAACTGTTTTTT. It yields the protein CASSERNNHEKLFF.

V usage is TRBV15 and J usage is TRBJ1-5; possibly TRBD1 for D (5 bases). CDR1 and CDR2 from the germline V gene are LNHNV and YYDKDF (reference sequence). CDR3 length: 15 residues. V lost 0 bases to trimming and J lost 11 bases, with 17 bases between them. CDR3 nucleotides: TGTGCCACCAGCAGAGATAACGTTCAGGGAAGGTCCCAGCATTTT. It translates to CATSRDNVQGRSQHF.

This clone was detected once. The CDR3 loop reads CASSFRGLGETQYF. The CDR3, as DNA: TGTGCCAGCAGCTTCAGGGGCTTGGGAGAGACCCAGTACTTC. The chain couples TRBV5-4 to TRBJ2-5; perhaps TRBD1 as D (6 bases). The CDR3 has 14 amino acids. V lost 2 bases to trimming and J lost 4 bases, with 12 bases between them. Germline assignment: CDR1 SGHNT and CDR2 YYREEE (reference sequence).

V gene TRBV6-2 or TRBV6-3 combines with J gene TRBJ2-7, with D possibly TRBD1 on 6 matching bases. Between the trimmed V and J ends, which lost 5 bases and 2 bases, there was a span of 19 bases. The CDR3 consists of 16 residues. Germline V gene sequence: CDR1 MNHEY, CDR2 SVGEGT. The CDR3 DNA reads TGTGCCAGCAGTCGCACGACAGGCATCAAAGCCTACGAGCAGTACTTC. The encoded protein is CASSRTTGIKAYEQYF.

The V and J genes are TRBV7-9 and TRBJ1-2; 7 nucleotides align to TRBD1. V lost 5 bases to trimming and J lost 6 bases; unmatched junction nucleotides: 9. Germline CDR1 and CDR2: SEHNR and FQNEAQ (reference sequence). This CDR3 spans 14 amino acids. CDR3 bases: TGTGCCAGCAGCGAAAGCGACAGGGTTCATGGCTACACCTTC. This gives the protein CASSESDRVHGYTF.

The CDR3 DNA sequence: TGTGCCAGCAGTTGGGGCAGGGGGATCACTGAAGCTTTCTTT. Residues: CASSWGRGITEAFF. The chain uses TRBV27 and TRBJ1-1, with TRBD1 identical over 7 bases. The CDR3 extends over 14 amino acids. The V and J ends lost 4 bases and 4 bases, in that order; junction bases with no gene match: 6. Germline CDR1 is MNHEY and CDR2 is SMNVEV (reference sequence).

This chain uses TRBV5-1 with TRBJ1-1, with 10 bases that match TRBD1. Germline V CDR1 and CDR2: SGHRS, YFSETQ. The CDR3 sequence is 14 residues long. The V gene end was trimmed by 4 bases and the J gene end by 7 bases; junction bases not matched to a gene: 7. CDR3 loop: CASSQSTGGGEAFF. The CDR3 bases are TGCGCCAGCAGCCAATCGACAGGGGGCGGTGAAGCTTTCTTT. Using reference TRBV5-1 and TRBJ1-1 for the parts outside the CDR3, the full variable domain is KAGVTQTPRYLIKTRGQQVTLSCSPISGHRSVSWYQQTPGQGLQFLFEYFSETQRNKGNFPGRFSGRQFSNSRSEMNVSTLELGDSALYLCASSQSTGGGEAFFGQGTRLTVV.

The chain joins TRBV5-4 to TRBJ2-7; 8 nucleotides align to TRBD1. This CDR3 comprises 15 residues. Germline-derived CDR1 and CDR2 are SGHNT and YYREEE (reference sequence). V shed 0 bases, J shed 0 bases, and the junction held 2 bases outside the gene matches. CDR3 in amino acids: CASSLDRGSSYEQYF. CDR3 nucleotides: TGTGCCAGCAGCTTGGACAGGGGGAGCTCCTACGAGCAGTACTTC.

This clone was seen a handful of times. The chain carries TRBV5-1 and TRBJ2-6; D is unclear. V was trimmed by 2 bases and J by 2 bases, leaving 5 bases between them. CDR3 size: 14 residues. Germline CDR1 and CDR2: SGHRS and YFSETQ. DNA for the CDR3: TGCGCCAGCAGCTTTAGCCCTGGGGCCAACGTCCTGACTTTC. It encodes CASSFSPGANVLTF.

The chain combines TRBV11-2 with TRBJ2-7; D not resolved. V was clipped by 2 bases and J by 2 bases, with 7 bases between them. Germline V lookup: CDR1 SGHAT, CDR2 FQNNGV. This CDR3 contains 13 residues. The CDR3 reads CASSLNTPYEQYF. For the CDR3, the DNA is TGTGCCAGCAGCTTAAATACCCCCTACGAGCAGTACTTC.

Only one count was recorded for this clone. CDR3 coding DNA: TGTGCCAGCAGTTTATGGGGGCTGGGAACCGGGGAGCTGTTTTTT. It yields the protein CASSLWGLGTGELFF. This chain uses TRBV27 with TRBJ2-2, with a weak D call TRBD1 (6 bases). The germline V gene encodes CDR1 MNHEY and CDR2 SMNVEV (reference sequence). Deletions cut 1 base from V and 5 bases from J, with 11 bases between. The CDR3 is made up of 15 amino acids.

This chain connects TRBV29-1 to TRBJ2-5; either TRBD1 or TRBD2 may supply D (6 bases each). Germline CDR1 and CDR2: SQVTM and ANQGSEA. The CDR3 is made up of 13 amino acids. The CDR3 region has the DNA TGCGGGAGCAAGGGGGGACACGAAGAGACCCAGTACTTC. Amino acid sequence: CGSKGGHEETQYF.

The V and J genes are TRBV7-3 and TRBJ2-1, with a tentative D call TRBD1 (5 bases). Germline V gene data show CDR1 as SGHTA and CDR2 as FQGTGA. Trimming removed 3 bases at V and 2 bases at J, with 8 bases between. The CDR3 is 14 residues long. CDR3: CASSFGRAYNEQFF. CDR3 nucleotides: TGTGCCAGCAGCTTTGGCAGGGCCTACAATGAGCAGTTCTTC.

The chain is built from TRBV27 and TRBJ2-1; D is ambiguous. The CDR3 runs to 13 residues. V was pared by 7 bases and J by 9 bases, with 16 bases between. CDR1 MNHEY and CDR2 SMNVEV come from the germline V gene (reference sequence). The CDR3 nucleotides are TGTGCCAGCACCCCCGGAGATGTCGGTGAGCAGTTCTTC. The encoded protein is CASTPGDVGEQFF.

The chain combines TRBV27 with TRBJ2-1, with TRBD2 matching over 8 bases. CDR3 length: 18 residues. The germline V gene encodes CDR1 MNHEY and CDR2 SMNVEV (reference sequence). V lost 7 bases to trimming and J lost 7 bases; unmatched junction nucleotides: 21. CDR3 sequence: CASTPSPSRTGGHNEQFF. CDR3 nucleotide sequence: TGTGCCAGCACCCCTTCCCCCTCCAGGACGGGGGGGCATAATGAGCAGTTCTTC.

This chain links TRBV27 with TRBJ2-3; 12 nucleotides agree with TRBD2. Germline-derived CDR1 and CDR2 are MNHEY and SMNVEV (reference sequence). Trimming cost V 0 bases and J 2 bases; bases outside gene matches: 6. The CDR3 has 18 residues. CDR3 region: CASSLSLAGGPITDTQYF. Here the CDR3 DNA reads TGTGCCAGCAGTTTATCCCTAGCGGGAGGGCCGATCACAGATACGCAGTATTTT.

This clone was detected once. The chain carries TRBV3-1 (or the pseudogene TRBV3-2) and TRBJ2-5; 7 bases are a match to TRBD2. The V segment lost 1 base and the J segment 1 base; nucleotides outside the gene matches: 0. The CDR3 extends over 14 amino acids. From germline, CDR1 is LGHDT and CDR2 YNNKEL (reference sequence). CDR3 amino acids: CASSQAGGQETQYF. CDR3 DNA sequence: TGTGCCAGCAGCCAAGCGGGGGGCCAAGAGACCCAGTACTTC.

The chain is built from TRBV10-2 and TRBJ2-1, with D unresolved. The CDR3 has 12 amino acids. Germline V gene data show CDR1 as WSHSY and CDR2 as SAAADI. V lost 5 bases to trimming and J lost 4 bases, with 6 bases between them. DNA for the CDR3: TGCGCCAGCAGTCCCCCATACAATGAGCAGTTCTTC. This codes for CASSPPYNEQFF.

This clone showed up just once. This sequence joins TRBV4-1 and TRBJ2-2; D call uncertain. The V and J ends lost 2 bases and 5 bases respectively, with 0 bases between them. The CDR3 extends over 11 amino acids. Germline CDR1 is MGHRA and CDR2 is YSYEKL. The CDR3 coding sequence is TGCGCCAGCAGCCAAACCGGGGAGCTGTTTTTT. Translating gives CASSQTGELFF.

The chain combines TRBV2 with TRBJ1-1; 7 nucleotides line up with TRBD1. V lost 6 bases to trimming and J lost 11 bases; unmatched junction nucleotides: 12. CDR1 SNHLY and CDR2 FYNNEI come from the germline V gene. This CDR3 region has 13 residues. The CDR3: CASRQQQGNVAFF. The CDR3 DNA reads TGTGCCAGCAGGCAACAACAGGGGAATGTGGCTTTCTTT.

The rearrangement uses TRBV7-9 and TRBJ2-5; 10 nucleotides align to TRBD2. The junction had 7 bases not matched to a gene; V was cut back by 5 bases and J by 1 base. The length of the CDR3 is 16 residues. The germline V gene encodes CDR1 SEHNR and CDR2 FQNEAQ (reference sequence). Here the CDR3 reads CASSPPGLAVQETQYF. In nucleotides, the CDR3 is TGTGCCAGCAGCCCCCCCGGACTAGCGGTCCAAGAGACCCAGTACTTC.

The chain joins TRBV6-2 or TRBV6-3 to TRBJ1-4; the match to TRBD1 covers 7 bases. V gave up 6 bases and J gave up 8 bases; unmatched junction bases: 9. Germline lookup yields CDR1 MNHEY and CDR2 SVGEGT. The CDR3 length is 14 residues. The chain's CDR3 is CASSFDDREEKLFF. Here the CDR3 DNA reads TGTGCCAGCAGCTTTGACGACAGGGAGGAAAAACTGTTTTTT.

The chain carries TRBV6-2 or TRBV6-3 and TRBJ2-1; possibly TRBD1 for D (8 bases). The CDR3 spans 21 residues. CDR1 and CDR2 from the germline V gene are MNHEY and SVGEGT. The V end lost 5 bases, the J end lost 5 bases, and 34 bases lay between the germline ends. The CDR3 DNA follows: TGTGCCAGCAGTGCGGCCCGTCGGACAGGGCTATCGGGGGGCCCCCACAATGAGCAGTTCTTC. Protein: CASSAARRTGLSGGPHNEQFF.

V gene TRBV2 combines with J gene TRBJ1-6; 7 nucleotides align to TRBD1. CDR1 SNHLY and CDR2 FYNNEI come from the germline V gene. Germline trimming cut 5 bases from V and 10 bases from J; bases unmatched to any gene: 8. CDR3 size: 14 residues. The CDR3 protein is CASSSDRAPSPLHF. For the CDR3, the DNA is TGTGCCAGCAGTTCTGACAGGGCTCCCTCACCCCTCCACTTT. Variable domain in full (rest from reference TRBV2 and TRBJ1-6): EPEVTQTPSHQVTQMGQEVILRCVPISNHLYFYWYRQILGQKVEFLVSFYNNEISEKSEIFDDQFSVERPDGSNFTLKIRSTKLEDSAMYFCASSSDRAPSPLHFGNGTRLTVT.